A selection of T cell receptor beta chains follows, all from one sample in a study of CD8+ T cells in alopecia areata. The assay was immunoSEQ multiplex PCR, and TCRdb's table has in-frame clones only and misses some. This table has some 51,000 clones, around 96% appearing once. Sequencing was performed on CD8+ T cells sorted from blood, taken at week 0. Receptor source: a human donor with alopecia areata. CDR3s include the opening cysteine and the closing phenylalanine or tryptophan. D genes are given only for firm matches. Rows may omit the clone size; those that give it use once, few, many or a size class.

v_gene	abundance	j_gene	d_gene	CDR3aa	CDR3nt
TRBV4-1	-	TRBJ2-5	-	CASSLAGSQETQYF	TGCGCCAGCAGCCTGGCGGGGTCTCAAGAGACCCAGTACTTC
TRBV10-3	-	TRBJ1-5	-	CAISESARTSSNQPQHF	TGTGCCATCAGTGAGTCGGCTCGGACATCTAGCAATCAGCCCCAGCATTTT
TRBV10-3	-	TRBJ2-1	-	CAIGGSNEQFF	TGTGCCATAGGGGGGTCCAATGAGCAGTTCTTC
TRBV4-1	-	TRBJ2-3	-	CASSQGQTSSTDTQYF	TGCGCCAGCAGCCAAGGTCAGACTTCTAGCACAGATACGCAGTATTTT
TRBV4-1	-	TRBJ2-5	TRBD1	CASSPDRGLGQETQYF	TGCGCCAGCAGCCCCGACAGGGGGCTGGGCCAAGAGACCCAGTACTTC
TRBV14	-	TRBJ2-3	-	CASSSSFSVTDTQYF	TGTGCCAGCAGCTCCTCGTTCTCGGTCACAGATACGCAGTATTTT
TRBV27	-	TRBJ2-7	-	CASSLSSAGYEQYF	TGTGCCAGCAGTTTATCCTCAGCGGGCTACGAGCAGTACTTC
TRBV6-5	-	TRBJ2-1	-	CASSYRDMGHNEQFF	TGTGCCAGCAGTTACCGAGACATGGGGCACAATGAGCAGTTCTTC
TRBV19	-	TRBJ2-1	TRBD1	CASSTLGQGVYEQFF	TGTGCCAGTAGTACATTGGGACAGGGGGTCTATGAGCAGTTCTTC
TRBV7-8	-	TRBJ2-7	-	CASSPDQGVAYEQYF	TGTGCCAGCAGCCCTGATCAAGGGGTTGCCTACGAGCAGTACTTC
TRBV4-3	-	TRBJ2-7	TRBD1	CASSHPGQGSYEQYF	TGCGCCAGCAGCCACCCCGGACAGGGGTCCTACGAGCAGTACTTC
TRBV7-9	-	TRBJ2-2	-	CASSLVSGRITGELFF	TGTGCCAGCAGCCTCGTTAGTGGGCGAATCACCGGGGAGCTGTTTTTT
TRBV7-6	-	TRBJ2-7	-	CASSGPKGEQYF	TGTGCCAGCAGCGGCCCAAAGGGCGAGCAGTACTTC
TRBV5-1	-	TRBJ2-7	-	CASSPPYEQYF	TGCGCCAGCAGCCCCCCCTACGAGCAGTACTTC
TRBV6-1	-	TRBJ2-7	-	CASIFGLPYEQYF	TGTGCCAGCATTTTTGGGCTTCCCTACGAGCAGTACTTC
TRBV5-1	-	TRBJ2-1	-	CASSLDLAFYNEQFF	TGCGCCAGCAGCTTGGATTTAGCTTTCTACAATGAGCAGTTCTTC
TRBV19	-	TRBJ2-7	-	CASSLGTNSYEQYF	TGTGCCAGTAGTCTGGGGACAAACTCCTACGAGCAGTACTTC
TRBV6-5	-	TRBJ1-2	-	CASSPNPSDDYGYTF	TGTGCCAGCAGTCCCAACCCAAGCGATGACTATGGCTACACCTTC
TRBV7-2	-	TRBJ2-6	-	CASSLGANVLTF	TGTGCCAGCAGCTTAGGGGCCAACGTCCTGACTTTC
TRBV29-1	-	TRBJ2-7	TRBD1	CSVESGTGGSEQYF	TGCAGCGTCGAATCCGGGACAGGGGGCTCCGAGCAGTACTTC
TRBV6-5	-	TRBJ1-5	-	CASSPTVSQPQHF	TGTGCCAGCAGTCCGACAGTTTCTCAGCCCCAGCATTTT
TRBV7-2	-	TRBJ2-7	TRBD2	CASSSQSSGGYREQYF	TGTGCCAGCAGCTCCCAATCTAGCGGGGGGTACCGGGAGCAGTACTTC
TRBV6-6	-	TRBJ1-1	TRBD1	CASSHRTGLEAFF	TGTGCCAGCAGCCACCGGACAGGGCTTGAAGCTTTCTTT
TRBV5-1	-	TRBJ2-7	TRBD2	CASSPDPAGGYEQYF	TGCGCCAGCAGCCCGGACCCAGCGGGGGGCTACGAGCAGTACTTC
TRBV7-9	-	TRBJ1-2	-	CASSSTSNYGYTF	TGTGCCAGCAGCTCGACAAGCAACTATGGCTACACCTTC
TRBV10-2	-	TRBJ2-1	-	CASSERGRNEQFF	TGCGCCAGCAGTGAGCGGGGGCGCAATGAGCAGTTCTTC
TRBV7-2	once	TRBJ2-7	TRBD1	CASSLRQGADEQYF	TGTGCCAGCAGCTTGAGACAGGGAGCGGACGAGCAGTACTTC
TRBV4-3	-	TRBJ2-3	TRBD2	CASSQWASGGPTDTQYF	TGCGCCAGCAGCCAGTGGGCTAGCGGGGGGCCCACAGATACGCAGTATTTT
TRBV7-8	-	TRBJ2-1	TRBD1	CASSLIRQGANEQFF	TGTGCCAGCAGCTTAATTCGCCAGGGGGCTAATGAGCAGTTCTTC
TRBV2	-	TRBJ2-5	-	CASSHIIQTVYQETQYF	TGTGCCAGCAGCCACATAATACAGACAGTGTACCAAGAGACCCAGTACTTC
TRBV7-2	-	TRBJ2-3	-	CASSLAQTSTDTQYF	TGTGCCAGCAGCTTAGCACAGACTAGCACAGATACGCAGTATTTT
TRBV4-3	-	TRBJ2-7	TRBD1	CASSPGQGSTYEQYF	TGCGCCAGCAGCCCGGGACAGGGTTCAACCTACGAGCAGTACTTC
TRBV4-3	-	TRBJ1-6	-	CASSQEPGQSFYSPLHF	TGCGCCAGCAGCCAAGAACCGGGTCAGAGCTTTTATTCACCCCTCCACTTT
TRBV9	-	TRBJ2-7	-	CASSVALNYEQYF	TGTGCCAGCAGCGTAGCCCTTAACTACGAGCAGTACTTC
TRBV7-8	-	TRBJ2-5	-	CASSPTQREQETQYF	TGTGCCAGCAGCCCGACCCAGAGGGAGCAAGAGACCCAGTACTTC
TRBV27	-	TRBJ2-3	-	CASSLGVLRVDTQYF	TGTGCCAGCAGTTTGGGGGTCCTTCGTGTAGATACGCAGTATTTT
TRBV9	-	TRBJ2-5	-	CASSVEGRNMETQYF	TGTGCCAGCAGCGTAGAGGGTCGGAATATGGAGACCCAGTACTTC
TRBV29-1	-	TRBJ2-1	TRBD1	CSVEDRDRVNEQFF	TGCAGCGTTGAAGACCGGGACAGGGTAAATGAGCAGTTCTTC
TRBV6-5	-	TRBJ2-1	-	CASSYSAGASNEQFF	TGTGCCAGCAGTTACTCGGCGGGGGCCTCCAATGAGCAGTTCTTC
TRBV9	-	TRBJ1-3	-	CASGNSGNTIYF	TGTGCCAGCGGGAATTCTGGAAACACCATATATTTT